This TCR beta chain emerged from a study of blood T cell repertoires in COVID-19. This clone has more than one count but fewer than ten. Only in-frame clones appear in the TCRdb table, and some are missing; sequencing was by immunoSEQ multiplex PCR. The top ten hold 6.8% of the sample, which has roughly 220,000 clones, roughly 84% seen once. The clonotype originates from a woman in her forties who had recovered from COVID-19. Sequencing used PBMCs or T cells enriched from blood (not recorded which).

CDR3 residues: CASSQGTGESPQHF. The CDR3, as DNA: TGTGCCAGCAGCCAAGGGACAGGGGAATCTCCCCAGCATTTT. The chain links TRBV28 to TRBJ1-5; TRBD1 agrees at 10 bases. With 6 bases clipped from V and 10 bases from J, the junction kept 9 bases outside the gene matches. Germline-derived CDR1 and CDR2 are MDHEN and SYDVKM. The CDR3 is 14 residues long.